Listed below are T cell receptor beta chains from one sample, sequenced in a study of blood T cell repertoires in COVID-19. Produced via immunoSEQ multiplex PCR; TCRdb's table is partial and in-frame only. The data contain some 220,000 clones, roughly 80% of them singletons. The sequenced sample was peripheral blood. These receptors were collected from a woman in her 70s with COVID-19, enrolled during active disease. Each CDR3 is given with its conserved first and last residue. Each record gives: D gene, V gene, clone size, J gene, CDR3 protein, CDR3 DNA. The D gene is left open where the match is weak. Rows may omit the clone size; those that give it use once, few, many or a size class.

-	TRBV9	-	TRBJ2-1	CASSAQETAVHNEQFF	TGTGCCAGCAGTGCCCAAGAGACAGCCGTCCACAATGAGCAGTTCTTC
-	TRBV27	-	TRBJ2-5	CASSSRNNLGTQYF	TGTGCCAGCAGTTCCCGGAACAACCTAGGGACCCAGTACTTC
-	TRBV7-2	-	TRBJ2-1	CASSLSGTRSYGEQFF	TGTGCCAGCAGCCTAAGCGGGACACGCAGTTACGGTGAGCAGTTCTTC
-	TRBV28	once	TRBJ1-3	CASKTGSSGNTIYF	TGTGCCAGCAAAACAGGGTCCTCTGGAAACACCATATATTTT
-	TRBV7-9	few	TRBJ1-2	CASSTQGGYGYTF	TGTGCCAGCAGCACTCAGGGAGGCTATGGCTACACCTTC
-	TRBV15	few	TRBJ2-1	CATSRSRSYNEQFF	TGTGCCACCAGCAGGTCCCGGTCCTACAATGAGCAGTTCTTC
-	TRBV6-5	-	TRBJ1-1	CASSLQGMNTEAFF	TGTGCCAGCAGCCTACAGGGCATGAACACTGAAGCTTTCTTT
-	TRBV28	-	TRBJ1-1	CASSLTGTPRVQAFF	TGTGCCAGCAGTTTAACCGGGACTCCGAGGGTACAAGCTTTCTTT
-	TRBV28	-	TRBJ2-2	CASSLLAIGELFF	TGTGCCAGCAGTCTACTAGCTATCGGGGAGCTGTTTTTT
-	TRBV5-1	-	TRBJ1-1	CASSLNGGVEEAFF	TGCGCCAGCAGCTTGAATGGGGGGGTTGAGGAAGCTTTCTTT
TRBD2	TRBV7-2	few	TRBJ2-1	CASSLQAGEYNEQFF	TGTGCCAGCAGCCTACAAGCGGGAGAGTACAATGAGCAGTTCTTC
TRBD1	TRBV18	once	TRBJ1-1	CASSPLTGDTEAFF	TGTGCCAGCTCACCTCTCACAGGGGACACTGAAGCTTTCTTT
TRBD2	TRBV5-6	-	TRBJ2-5	CASSLRGGGSGGWRETQYF	TGTGCCAGCAGCCTCCGCGGCGGGGGCAGCGGGGGCTGGCGTGAGACCCAGTACTTC
-	TRBV10-3	-	TRBJ2-7	CAISVSADYEQYF	TGTGCCATTTCGGTTAGCGCGGACTACGAGCAGTACTTC
-	TRBV28	once	TRBJ1-5	CASRLSQGLGNQPQHF	TGTGCCAGCAGGCTAAGCCAGGGGCTGGGCAATCAGCCCCAGCATTTT
TRBD1	TRBV5-4	-	TRBJ2-1	CASSREGQGNNEQFF	TGTGCCAGCAGCCGCGAGGGACAGGGAAACAATGAGCAGTTCTTC
-	TRBV20-1	-	TRBJ2-3	CSASLAYASTDTQYF	TGCAGTGCTAGTCTAGCATATGCTAGCACAGATACGCAGTATTTT
-	TRBV28	-	TRBJ1-2	CASMRAASYGYTF	TGTGCCAGCATGAGAGCAGCGAGCTATGGCTACACCTTC
TRBD1	TRBV28	-	TRBJ1-1	CASIKSGGLTEAFF	TGTGCCAGCATCAAATCAGGGGGCCTCACTGAAGCTTTCTTT
-	TRBV19	few	TRBJ2-1	CASSIQTGTHYNEQFF	TGTGCCAGTAGTATTCAAACCGGGACTCACTACAATGAGCAGTTCTTC
-	TRBV7-3	-	TRBJ2-7	CASSLTPSGEQYF	TGTGCCAGCAGCTTAACCCCCTCGGGCGAGCAGTACTTC
-	TRBV28	few	TRBJ2-1	CASSSSWRTSSYNEQFF	-
TRBD1	TRBV4-2	-	TRBJ1-2	CASSQRDRDGGYTF	TGTGCCAGCAGCCAACGAGACAGGGACGGTGGCTACACCTTC
-	TRBV19	-	TRBJ1-1	CASNPQGWRGEAFF	TGTGCCAGTAACCCTCAGGGGTGGAGAGGTGAAGCTTTCTTT
-	TRBV12-3/TRBV12-4	-	TRBJ1-2	CASSFEGGYGYTF	TGTGCCAGCAGTTTTGAGGGTGGCTATGGCTACACCTTC
-	TRBV6-5	-	TRBJ1-4	CASSKGGEKLFF	TGTGCCAGCAGCAAAGGGGGTGAAAAACTGTTTTTT
TRBD1	TRBV5-5	few	TRBJ2-7	CASSFSGGVSYEQYF	TGTGCCAGCAGCTTTTCAGGGGGCGTTTCTTACGAGCAGTACTTC
-	TRBV18	-	TRBJ1-5	CASSPGADQPQHF	TGTGCCAGCTCACCGGGGGCTGATCAGCCCCAGCATTTT
TRBD1	TRBV19	-	TRBJ2-1	CASSFGFTGENNEQFF	TGTGCCAGTAGTTTTGGGTTTACAGGGGAGAACAATGAGCAGTTCTTC
-	TRBV4-3	-	TRBJ1-6	CASSQEVQGNSPLHF	TGCGCCAGCAGCCAAGAAGTACAGGGAAATTCACCCCTCCACTTT
TRBD2	TRBV27	-	TRBJ2-1	CASSPGTSGRVAQFF	TGTGCCAGCAGTCCAGGGACTAGCGGGAGAGTCGCGCAGTTCTTC
-	TRBV18	-	TRBJ1-6	CASSPRDNRGSPLHF	TGTGCCAGCTCACCCCGGGATAATCGCGGTTCACCCCTCCACTTT
TRBD1	TRBV6-4	-	TRBJ1-2	CASSDGTGTYGYTF	TGTGCCAGCAGTGACGGGACAGGGACCTATGGCTACACCTTC
TRBD1	TRBV7-2	-	TRBJ1-2	CASSSGQPRYTF	TGTGCCAGCAGCTCGGGACAGCCACGCTACACCTTC
-	TRBV5-1	-	TRBJ1-2	CASGDSGDRYGYTF	TGCGCCAGCGGGGATTCAGGGGACCGCTATGGCTACACCTTC
TRBD2	TRBV7-9	-	TRBJ2-5	CASSSGRAEETQYF	TGTGCCAGCAGTAGCGGGAGGGCCGAAGAGACCCAGTACTTC
-	TRBV28	-	TRBJ2-3	CASSLWGTGTGAPTDTQYF	TGTGCCAGCAGTTTGTGGGGTACCGGAACAGGCGCCCCAACAGATACGCAGTATTTT
-	TRBV28	-	TRBJ1-2	CASSKDRRDYTF	TGTGCCAGCAGTAAGGACAGAAGAGACTACACCTTC
TRBD1	TRBV5-4	-	TRBJ1-2	CASSRGQLNYGYTF	TGTGCCAGCAGCCGGGGACAGTTAAACTATGGCTACACCTTC
TRBD2	TRBV28	-	TRBJ2-7	CASGGTRKSEQYF	TGTGCCTCAGGCGGGACTAGAAAATCTGAGCAGTACTTC
-	TRBV4-2	-	TRBJ1-2	CASSQEGRWGYTF	TGTGCCAGCAGCCAAGAAGGGAGGTGGGGCTACACCTTC
TRBD1	TRBV6-6	-	TRBJ2-7	CASSQGENYEQYF	TGTGCCAGCAGTCAGGGGGAAAACTACGAGCAGTACTTC
-	TRBV7-2	-	TRBJ2-3	CASSFSPGKTDTQYF	TGTGCCAGCAGCTTTAGTCCGGGTAAAACAGATACGCAGTATTTT